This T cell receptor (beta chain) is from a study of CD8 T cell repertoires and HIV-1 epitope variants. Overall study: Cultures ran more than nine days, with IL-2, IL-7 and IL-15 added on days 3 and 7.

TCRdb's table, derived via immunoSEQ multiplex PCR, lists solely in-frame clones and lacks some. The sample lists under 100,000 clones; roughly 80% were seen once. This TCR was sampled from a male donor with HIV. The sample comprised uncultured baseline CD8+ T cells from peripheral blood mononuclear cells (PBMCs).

The CDR3 DNA is TGTGCCAGCAGCCAAGATTTCGGGGAACAGCCCCAGCATTTT. Residues: CASSQDFGEQPQHF. V and J are TRBV4-2 and TRBJ1-5; D remains ambiguous. CDR3 size: 14 residues. Trimming shortened V by 0 bases and J by 7 bases, and 10 bases separated the two germline ends. The germline gives CDR1 LGHNA, CDR2 YNFKEQ.